These 18 T cell receptor beta chains came from one sample sequenced in a study of blood T cell repertoires in COVID-19. Only in-frame clones appear in the TCRdb table, and some are missing; sequencing was by immunoSEQ multiplex PCR. The sample holds 200,000 to 300,000 clones, 65% to 90% seen once. The sequenced sample consisted of peripheral blood. Receptors originate from a man aged 40-50 years who had recovered from COVID-19.

The chain links TRBV5-4 to TRBJ2-5; 9 bases are a match to TRBD2. Germline lookup yields CDR1 SGHNT and CDR2 YYREEE (reference sequence). The CDR3 runs to 15 residues. J gave up 2 bases and V 4 bases, and 6 bases lay outside the gene matches. The CDR3 sequence is CASSRKAGGQETQYF. The CDR3 bases are TGTGCCAGCAGCCGGAAGGCGGGAGGGCAAGAGACCCAGTACTTC. The full variable domain, rest sourced from reference TRBV5-4 and TRBJ2-5, is ETGVTQSPTHLIKTRGQQVTLRCSSQSGHNTVSWYQQALGQGPQFIFQYYREEENGRGNFPPRFSGLQFPNYSSELNVNALELDDSALYLCASSRKAGGQETQYFGPGTRLLVL.

The chain carries TRBV15 and TRBJ1-2, with a weak D call TRBD1 (5 bases). The CDR3 is 14 amino acids. The germline V gene encodes CDR1 LNHNV and CDR2 YYDKDF (reference sequence). V gave up 5 bases and J gave up 2 bases, with 12 bases separating them. The CDR3 region is CATSDSGGNYGYTF. CDR3 sequence (DNA): TGTGCCACCAGCGACTCGGGGGGAAACTATGGCTACACCTTC.

V gene TRBV7-8 combines with J gene TRBJ1-1; D is perhaps TRBD1 (6 bases). The CDR3 has 13 residues. Germline CDR1 reads SGHVS; CDR2 reads FQNEAQ. Trimming cost V 6 bases and J 1 base, with 9 bases left between them. The CDR3 loop reads CASRGTPNTEAFF. The CDR3 region has the DNA TGTGCCAGCAGAGGGACACCGAACACTGAAGCTTTCTTT.

V and J are TRBV19 and TRBJ1-2, with TRBD1 matching 8 bases. The CDR3 is made up of 15 amino acids. Germline loops: CDR1 LNHDA, CDR2 SQIVND (reference sequence). V shed 6 bases and J 8 bases; nucleotides not matched to a gene: 14. Here the CDR3 reads CASSPFRGLVEGYTF. The CDR3 DNA follows: TGTGCCAGTAGCCCATTCAGGGGGCTGGTCGAAGGCTACACCTTC.

CDR3 in amino acids: CASSLDSGGRASADTQYF. CDR3 nucleotide sequence: TGTGCCAGCAGCTTAGATTCGGGCGGGAGGGCCTCGGCAGATACGCAGTATTTT. V is TRBV11-3 and J is TRBJ2-3; 9 positions match TRBD2. This CDR3 spans 18 amino acids. Looked up from germline, CDR1 is SGHNT and CDR2 is YENEEA. The ends lost 0 bases at V and 4 bases at J; junction bases unmatched: 11.

This chain joins TRBV5-1 and TRBJ2-2; TRBD2 might be the D (5 bases). Germline V gene sequence: CDR1 SGHRS, CDR2 YFSETQ. This CDR3 is built from 15 residues. The ends were cut back, 2 bases at V and 3 bases at J, with 11 bases in the middle. The CDR3 sequence is CASSFLEGDTGELFF. The CDR3 DNA follows: TGCGCCAGCAGCTTTCTCGAGGGAGACACCGGGGAGCTGTTTTTT.

The chain joins TRBV2 to TRBJ1-2; 9 bases line up with TRBD1. The length of the CDR3 is 14 residues. J lost 5 bases, V lost 9 bases, and 10 bases had no gene match. CDR1 and CDR2 from the germline V gene are SNHLY and FYNNEI. Here the CDR3 DNA reads TGTGCCAGTCGTCCCCGGGGACAGGGATATGGCTACACCTTC. Its translation is CASRPRGQGYGYTF.

The chain has TRBV5-1 and TRBJ2-7, with TRBD2 as a possible D gene (7 bases). This CDR3 contains 15 residues. Germline CDR1 is SGHRS and CDR2 is YFSETQ. V shed 0 bases and J shed 6 bases, with 16 bases lying between them. The DNA for the CDR3 is TGCGCCAGCAGCTTGGTTTCCCCAGGGGAGGGCGAGCAGTACTTC. Encoded protein: CASSLVSPGEGEQYF.

CDR3 in DNA: TGCAGTGCTAGTTCAGGGGAAAAACTGTTTTTT. Encoded protein: CSASSGEKLFF. V and J are TRBV20-1 and TRBJ1-4, with D tentatively TRBD1 (5 bases). Germline CDR1 is DFQATT and CDR2 is SNEGSKA (reference sequence). With 3 bases removed from V and 8 bases from J, the gap between germline ends came to 7 bases. CDR3 length: 11 amino acids.

This clone was detected only once. This CDR3 is also generated by other DNA sequences in the sample. The V call is TRBV18, the J call TRBJ2-3, with 10 positions matching TRBD1. With V trimmed by 2 bases and J by 1 base, 0 bases remained unmatched. Per the germline V gene, CDR1 is KGHSH and CDR2 is LQKENI. The CDR3 runs 15 residues. CDR3 DNA: TGTGCCAGCTCACCAGGGACAGGGGGCACAGATACGCAGTATTTT. This codes for CASSPGTGGTDTQYF.

The genes are TRBV7-8 and TRBJ1-3; D gene uncertain. Per germline, CDR1 SGHVS and CDR2 FQNEAQ. This CDR3 contains 17 residues. V lost 5 bases to trimming and J lost 0 bases, with 17 bases between them. The CDR3 DNA is TGTGCCAGCAGCCCTCTAATTCCTGCTGGCTCTGGAAACACCATATATTTT. The encoded protein is CASSPLIPAGSGNTIYF.

This chain uses TRBV9 with TRBJ2-3; D gene unclear. CDR3 length: 14 amino acids. The V end was cut by 0 bases, the J end by 5 bases, with 10 bases between. Germline lookup yields CDR1 SGDLS and CDR2 YYNGEE. CDR3 sequence: CASSVVDRGDTQYF. The CDR3 region has the DNA TGTGCCAGCAGCGTAGTTGATCGCGGAGATACGCAGTATTTT.

This clone came up once. The chain uses TRBV19 and TRBJ2-7; 7 bases are a match to TRBD1. There are 13 residues in the CDR3. Germline V CDR1 and CDR2: LNHDA, SQIVND (reference sequence). V shed 9 bases and J 2 bases; nucleotides not matched to a gene: 7. The CDR3 DNA is TGTGCCAGCTCCCGGGACAGACCCTACGAGCAGTACTTC. It encodes CASSRDRPYEQYF.

The sample holds one count of this clone. A read error may account for a junction end that differs from germline. The chain uses TRBV4-1 and TRBJ2-3; 7 positions agree with TRBD2. CDR1 MGHRA and CDR2 YSYEKL come from the germline V gene. This CDR3 spans 17 amino acids. The CDR3 coding sequence is TGCGCCAGCACCCAAGGCTCCGGGGGGTCGGGCACAGATACGCAGTATTTT. Translating gives CASTQGSGGSGTDTQYF.

This chain connects TRBV19 to TRBJ2-1, with TRBD1 as a possible D gene (6 bases). The CDR3 spans 13 residues. CDR1 is LNHDA, CDR2 SQIVND, per germline (reference sequence). V lost 5 bases and J 9 bases, leaving 14 bases between the germline ends. The CDR3 DNA is TGTGCCAGTAGTCAAATCAGGGGTTCTGAGCAGTTCTTC. Amino acid sequence: CASSQIRGSEQFF.

This clone came up once. This rearrangement joins TRBV9 to TRBJ2-2, with D possibly TRBD2 on 5 matching bases. Germline values: CDR1 SGDLS, CDR2 YYNGEE. The V gene lost 3 bases and the J gene lost 0 bases, with 15 bases spanning the gap. The CDR3 sequence is 17 residues long. CDR3 in DNA: TGTGCCAGCAGCGACCCCCCAGCGGCGCCGAACACCGGGGAGCTGTTTTTT. It encodes CASSDPPAAPNTGELFF.

The chain joins TRBV30 to TRBJ2-5, with D perhaps matching TRBD2 (6 bases). The CDR3 has 13 amino acids. Germline CDR1 is GTSNPN and CDR2 is SVGIG (reference sequence). V lost 0 bases and J lost 4, with 9 bases in between. DNA of the CDR3: TGTGCCTGGAGTGTACTGGGGGGAGAGACCCAGTACTTC. Translating it yields CAWSVLGGETQYF.

This CDR3 reads CASSHWTGLSVWFF. CDR3 DNA: TGTGCCAGCAGCCACTGGACAGGCCTGAGTGTTTGGTTCTTC. The rearrangement links TRBV5-4 to TRBJ2-1, with 7 nucleotides matching TRBD1. V lost 4 bases to trimming and J lost 15 bases; unmatched junction nucleotides: 16. Germline CDR1 reads SGHNT; CDR2 reads YYREEE (reference sequence). CDR3 length: 14 amino acids.